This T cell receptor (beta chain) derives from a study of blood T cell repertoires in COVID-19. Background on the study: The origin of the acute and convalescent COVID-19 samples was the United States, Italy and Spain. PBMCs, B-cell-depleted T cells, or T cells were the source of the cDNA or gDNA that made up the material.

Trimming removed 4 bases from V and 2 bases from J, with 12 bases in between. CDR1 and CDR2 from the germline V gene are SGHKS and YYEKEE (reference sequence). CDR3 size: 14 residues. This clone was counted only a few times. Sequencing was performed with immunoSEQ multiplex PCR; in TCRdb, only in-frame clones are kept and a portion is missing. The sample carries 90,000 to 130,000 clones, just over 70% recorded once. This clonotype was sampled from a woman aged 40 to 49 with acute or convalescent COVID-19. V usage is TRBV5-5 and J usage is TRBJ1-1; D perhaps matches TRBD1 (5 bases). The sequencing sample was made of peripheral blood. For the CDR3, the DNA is TGTGCCAGCAGCACCCGACAGCCTAACACTGAAGCTTTCTTT. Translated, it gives CASSTRQPNTEAFF. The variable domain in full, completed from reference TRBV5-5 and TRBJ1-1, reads DAGVTQSPTHLIKTRGQQVTLRCSPISGHKSVSWYQQVLGQGPQFIFQYYEKEERGRGNFPDRFSARQFPNYSSELNVNALLLGDSALYLCASSTRQPNTEAFFGQGTRLTVV.